Each of the 32 T cell receptor beta chains below was sequenced from the same sample in a study of tumor and adjacent non-tumor tissue in lung cancer. TCRbeta libraries were built with three rounds of nested PCR, modified from ARM-PCR. TCRdb reprocessed the multiplex PCR reads with MiXCR, giving one entry per CDR3 protein. The sample holds 120,000 or so distinct CDR3 sequences, about 66% seen once. This sample's RNA came from whole unsorted tissue. Sequencing used lung tumor tissue. Receptors originate from a man aged 25-40 years with non-small cell lung cancer.

Comment on this clonotype: One end of the junction is discordant with germline, which a read error may explain. The chain uses TRBV10-2 and TRBJ2-2, with D hard to call. Germline V gene data show CDR1 as WSHSY and CDR2 as SAAADI. This CDR3 contains 13 residues. Here the CDR3 reads CTSSARSTRELFF. The CDR3 bases are TGCACCAGCAGTGCCAGGAGCACCCGGGAGCTGTTTTTT.

As concerns this clonotype: The missing conserved phenylalanine or tryptophan at the end of this CDR3 makes a read error likely. The chain couples TRBV12-3 or TRBV12-4 to TRBJ2-1; 7 bases align to TRBD2. J was trimmed by 6 bases and V by 3 bases; bases with no gene match: 8. This CDR3 has 15 residues. CDR3: CASSLGTNGANEQFL. The CDR3 bases are TGTGCCAGCAGTTTGGGGACTAACGGGGCCAATGAGCAGTTCCTC.

This clonotype showed up many times. The chain employs TRBV6-1 and TRBJ1-5, with D uncertain. There are 11 residues in the CDR3. Germline CDR1 is MNHNS and CDR2 is SASEGT. V lost 1 base and J lost 5, with 0 bases in between. CDR3 region: CASSEDQPQHF. CDR3 DNA: TGTGCCAGCAGTGAAGATCAGCCCCAGCATTTT.

The sample holds many counts of this clonotype. The V gene is TRBV6-2 or TRBV6-3, the J gene TRBJ2-5, with D possibly matching TRBD2 (6 bases). The CDR3 totals 15 residues. Per the germline V gene, CDR1 is MNHEY and CDR2 is SVGEGT. V was trimmed by 5 bases and J by 2 bases, leaving 15 bases between them. The CDR3 coding sequence is TGTGCCAGCAGTCAACCGGGGACTCCGCAAGAGACCCAGTACTTC. Translating it yields CASSQPGTPQETQYF.

In the case of this clonotype: Mismatch with germline at one junction end may stem from a read error. This chain uses TRBV2 with TRBJ2-3, with 9 positions matching TRBD2. The CDR3 has 14 amino acids. Germline-derived CDR1 and CDR2 are SNHLY and FYNNEI. The CDR3 DNA sequence: TGTGCCAGCAAGACGGGGACTAGCACAGATACACAGTATTTT. Translating gives CASKTGTSTDTQYF. Using reference TRBV2 and TRBJ2-3 for the parts outside the CDR3, the full variable domain is EPEVTQTPSHQVTQMGQEVILRCVPISNHLYFYWYRQILGQKVEFLVSFYNNEISEKSEIFDDQFSVERPDGSNFTLKIRSTKLEDSAMYFCASKTGTSTDTQYFGPGTRLTVL.

The V call is TRBV4-3, the J call TRBJ2-1; D is uncertain. CDR3 length: 17 residues. CDR1 is LGHNA and CDR2 is YSLEER in the germline V gene. Trimming stripped 0 bases from V and 13 bases from J, with 25 bases between. CDR3 region: CASSQEYPESSYNGQFF. DNA for the CDR3: TGCGCCAGCAGCCAAGAATATCCGGAGAGCTCCTACAATGGACAGTTCTTC.

The gene calls are TRBV4-1 and TRBJ1-2; D gene uncertain. In germline, CDR1 is MGHRA, CDR2 YSYEKL. The CDR3 runs 14 residues. V was shortened by 0 bases and J by 2 bases, with 7 bases between the two germline ends. DNA of the CDR3: TGCGCCAGCAGCCAAGATCGGAGGAACTATGGCTACACCTTC. It yields the protein CASSQDRRNYGYTF.

This clonotype was recorded at least ten times. The chain couples TRBV5-6 to TRBJ2-2; unclear D gene. With 1 base removed from V and 1 base from J, the gap between germline ends came to 8 bases. CDR3 length: 15 amino acids. Germline V gene sequence: CDR1 SGHDT, CDR2 YYEEEE. The DNA of the CDR3 is TGTGCCAGCAGCTTGTGGCAGCGGAACACCGGGGAGCTGTTTTTT. Encoded protein: CASSLWQRNTGELFF. The full variable domain, completed using reference TRBV5-6 and TRBJ2-2, is DAGVTQSPTHLIKTRGQQVTLRCSPKSGHDTVSWYQQALGQGPQFIFQYYEEEERQRGNFPDRFSGHQFPNYSSELNVNALLLGDSALYLCASSLWQRNTGELFFGEGSRLTVL.

Remarks on this clonotype: The junction differs from germline at one of its ends, possibly a read error. The CDR3 reads CTSSFGMDGTDTQYF. The CDR3 DNA sequence: TGTACCAGCAGCTTCGGGATGGACGGCACAGATACACAGTATTTT. This chain uses TRBV11-3 with TRBJ2-3, with D maybe TRBD2 (5 bases). The CDR3 covers 15 residues. Looked up from germline, CDR1 is SGHNT and CDR2 is YENEEA. The entire variable domain, with the rest obtained from reference TRBV11-3 and TRBJ2-3, is as follows: EAGVVQSPRYKIIEKKQPVAFWCNPISGHNTLYWYLQNLGQGPELLIRYENEEAVDDSQLPKDRFSAERLKGVDSTLKIQPAELGDSAVYLCTSSFGMDGTDTQYFGPGTRLTVL.

The sample holds one count of this clonotype. Germline and junction disagree at one end, which may indicate a read error. This chain links TRBV7-8 with TRBJ2-3, with D perhaps TRBD1 or TRBD2 (8 bases each). In germline, CDR1 is SGHVS, CDR2 FQNEAQ. The CDR3 runs 18 residues. CDR3 coding DNA: TGTGCCAGCAGCTTAGGCAGGGGGCGGGGGGTGTCTGGAGATATGCAGTATTTT. This gives the protein CASSLGRGRGVSGDMQYF.

This clonotype was counted between two and nine times. This chain joins TRBV6-6 and TRBJ1-1; D not certain. Trimming shortened V by 7 bases and J by 4 bases, and 13 bases separated the two germline ends. In germline, CDR1 is MNHNY, CDR2 SVGAGI (reference sequence). CDR3 size: 13 residues. For the CDR3, the DNA is TGTGCCAGCACCTCCTCGGAGGGCACTGAAGCTTTCTTT. It codes for CASTSSEGTEAFF.

About this clonotype itself: Since no conserved phenylalanine or tryptophan closes the CDR3, a read error is the likely cause. The DNA is left out, because the CDR3 cannot be placed on it with certainty; the CDR3 is given as TCRdb lists it. The rearrangement uses TRBV6-5 and TRBJ1-6; TRBD1 reflects the table's D call only, with no check against the DNA. Including both end residues, the CDR3 is 14 amino acids long. Per the germline V gene, CDR1 is MNHEY and CDR2 is SVGAGI. The CDR3 sequence is CACRFPGNNSPLQL.

As regards this clonotype: One junction end disagrees with the germline gene, perhaps due to a read error. The rearrangement joins TRBV13 to TRBJ1-1; the D gene is possibly TRBD1 (6 bases). The CDR3 runs 16 residues. Germline loops: CDR1 PRHDT, CDR2 FYEKMQ (reference sequence). The DNA for the CDR3 is TGTGACAGCAGCCCACGGGGGGGCGGGGGGAACATTGAAGCTTTCTTT. Protein product: CDSSPRGGGGNIEAFF.

Of note for this clonotype: One end of the junction does not line up with germline, which may come from a read error. The chain has TRBV29-1 and TRBJ2-3; TRBD2 is a possible D gene (6 bases). CDR3 length equals 14 residues. Germline V lookup: CDR1 SQVTM, CDR2 ANQGSEA. The CDR3 DNA reads TGCAGCTACATCGCGGGCCGCGGGATAGATACGGAGTATTTT. Its translation: CSYIAGRGIDTEYF.

The chain uses TRBV6-5 and TRBJ1-1, with 7 bases fitting TRBD1. V trimming: 6 bases; J trimming: 5 bases; junction bases outside the gene matches: 9. The CDR3 covers 14 residues. The germline CDR1 and CDR2 sequences are MNHEY and SVGAGI. CDR3 DNA sequence: TGTGCCAGCAGCCGTAGACAGGGTGGGACTGAAGCTTTCTTT. It specifies CASSRRQGGTEAFF.

This clonotype was seen more than once but under ten times. This chain uses TRBV5-5 with TRBJ2-5, with no clear D. The germline V and J ends were trimmed by 2 bases and 9 bases, with 8 bases remaining between them. Germline lookup yields CDR1 SGHKS and CDR2 YYEKEE (reference sequence). This CDR3 has 11 amino acids. The CDR3 DNA reads TGTGCCAGCAGCTTAGACCAGGCCCAGTACTTC. Translation gives CASSLDQAQYF.

On this clonotype: Germline and junction disagree at one end, which may indicate a read error. The chain employs TRBV5-4 and TRBJ2-3; 9 bases are a match to TRBD1. The length of the CDR3 is 15 residues. CDR1 SGHNT and CDR2 YYREEE come from the germline V gene (reference sequence). The CDR3 DNA reads TGTGCCAGCAGCGGGGGACAGGGTAGCACGGATACGCAGTATTTT. Amino acid sequence: CASSGGQGSTDTQYF. Full variable domain (rest looked up from reference TRBV5-4 and TRBJ2-3): ETGVTQSPTHLIKTRGQQVTLRCSSQSGHNTVSWYQQALGQGPQFIFQYYREEENGRGNFPPRFSGLQFPNYSSELNVNALELDDSALYLCASSGGQGSTDTQYFGPGTRLTVL.

This chain links TRBV6-2 or TRBV6-3 with TRBJ1-5; D is undetermined. Trimming removed 9 bases at V and 3 bases at J, with 12 bases between. The CDR3 runs 13 residues. Germline V CDR1 and CDR2: MNHEY, SVGEGT. The chain's CDR3 is CASNHGNNQPQHF. The DNA for the CDR3 is TGTGCCAGTAACCATGGCAACAATCAGCCCCAGCATTTT.

This clonotype was observed many times. J is TRBJ2-1 and V is TRBV20-1, with D perhaps TRBD2 (6 bases). The V and J ends lost 1 base and 0 bases respectively, with 16 bases between them. The CDR3 sequence is 17 residues long. The germline V gene encodes CDR1 DFQATT and CDR2 SNEGSKA (reference sequence). The CDR3 loop is CSARADFLASSYNEQFF. The DNA of the CDR3 is TGCAGTGCTAGAGCCGACTTTCTAGCGAGCTCCTACAATGAGCAGTTCTTC.

As concerns this clonotype: A much larger clone sits a single nucleotide away, making a read error possible. This chain joins TRBV12-3 or TRBV12-4 and TRBJ2-1, with TRBD2 matching 11 bases. Losses at the gene ends were 5 bases for V and 4 bases for J; bases not matched to a gene: 1. There are 14 residues in the CDR3. The DNA for the CDR3 is TGTGCCAGCAGTAGACTAGCGGGGTACAATGAGCAGTTCTTC. Its translation: CASSRLAGYNEQFF.

As to this clonotype: A much larger clonotype is one base distant, so this may be a read error. V gene TRBV4-1 combines with J gene TRBJ2-1, with 10 bases aligning to TRBD1. V shed 3 bases, J shed 6 bases, and the junction held 5 bases outside the gene matches. The germline gives CDR1 MGHRA, CDR2 YSYEKL. This CDR3 is 15 amino acids long. The CDR3 DNA follows: TGCGCCAGCAGCCAGACAGGGGGCGACTTCAATGAGCAGTTCTTC. This codes for CASSQTGGDFNEQFF.

This clonotype was seen at least ten times. V and J are TRBV6-5 and TRBJ1-6, with D unresolved. With 2 bases removed from V and 7 bases from J, the gap between germline ends came to 9 bases. This CDR3 comprises 14 residues. Germline loops: CDR1 MNHEY, CDR2 SVGAGI. CDR3 nucleotide sequence: TGTGCCAGCAGTTACGGGGTTCGGAATTCACCCCTCCACTTT. Translating gives CASSYGVRNSPLHF.

This clonotype was detected ten times or more. The chain couples TRBV6-5 to TRBJ1-3; D remains unclear. V gave up 2 bases and J gave up 7 bases, with 12 bases separating them. The length of the CDR3 is 14 residues. Germline values: CDR1 MNHEY, CDR2 SVGAGI. CDR3: CASSYEDGANTIYF. CDR3 DNA sequence: TGTGCCAGCAGTTACGAGGATGGCGCGAACACCATATATTTT.

On this clonotype itself: The CDR3 carries no conserved terminal phenylalanine or tryptophan, so it likely arises from a read error. This chain links TRBV6-6 with TRBJ2-1; tentatively, D is TRBD1 or TRBD2 (5 bases each). The germline V gene encodes CDR1 MNHNY and CDR2 SVGAGI (reference sequence). CDR3 length: 14 residues. Between the trimmed V and J ends, which lost 7 bases and 5 bases, there was a span of 15 bases. CDR3 coding DNA: TGTGCCAGCAAGTTAAGGGACCAGGACAATGAGCAGTTCATC. Protein sequence: CASKLRDQDNEQFI.

The chain couples TRBV27 to TRBJ2-1; D may be TRBD2 (6 bases). The V gene's germline CDR1 is MNHEY and CDR2 SMNVEV (reference sequence). Deletions cut 8 bases from V and 6 bases from J, with 14 bases between. The CDR3 is 13 residues long. The DNA of the CDR3 is TGTGCCAGCGTCGGGGGAAAGGTCAATGAGCAGTTCTTC. Encoded protein: CASVGGKVNEQFF.

Of note for this clonotype: This clone may be a read error of a much larger clone one base away. The chain recombines TRBV6-5 with TRBJ1-2; TRBD1 might be the D (6 bases). The germline V gene has CDR1 MNHEY and CDR2 SVGAGI. The CDR3 runs to 17 residues. V lost 4 bases to trimming and J lost 4 bases, with 22 bases between them. Here the CDR3 reads CASSSPRGGDMAYGYTF. The CDR3 bases are TGTGCCAGCAGTTCCCCCCGAGGAGGGGACATGGCCTATGGCTACACCTTC.

With regard to this clonotype: A read error may explain this, as a much larger clone is one base away. The genes are TRBV20-1 and TRBJ2-7, with D perhaps matching TRBD1 or TRBD2 (6 bases each). CDR3 length: 13 residues. With 6 bases removed from V and 9 bases from J, the gap between germline ends came to 21 bases. The germline gives CDR1 DFQATT, CDR2 SNEGSKA (reference sequence). The CDR3 loop reads CSAPRGHSLVQYF. CDR3 bases: TGCAGTGCGCCCCGGGGGCATAGCTTAGTGCAGTACTTC.

With regard to this clonotype: The junction does not match germline at one end; this may be a read error. The rearrangement links TRBV20-1 to TRBJ2-4; maybe TRBD2 (5 bases). This CDR3 is 15 amino acids long. The germline V gene encodes CDR1 DFQATT and CDR2 SNEGSKA (reference sequence). The CDR3 DNA is TGCAGTGTTAGCGTGGTAGGGAGAGCCAAAAACATTGAGTACTTC. Translated, it gives CSVSVVGRAKNIEYF.

The V call is TRBV6-1, the J call TRBJ1-2; D perhaps matches TRBD1 (5 bases). Per germline, CDR1 MNHNS and CDR2 SASEGT. With 11 bases removed from V and 3 bases from J, the gap between germline ends came to 22 bases. The CDR3 runs to 15 residues. The CDR3 bases are TGTGCCCGCGAAGGGGAGTCCTTCGTCTACTATGGCTACACCTTC. Its protein is CAREGESFVYYGYTF.

About this clonotype itself: Mismatch with germline at one junction end may stem from a read error. The J gene is TRBJ2-1, the V gene TRBV11-3, with 7 bases identical to TRBD2. The V gene's germline CDR1 is SGHNT and CDR2 YENEEA. This CDR3 contains 19 residues. The CDR3 here is CARSCWDSVGGSSYNEQFF. The CDR3 bases are TGTGCCAGAAGCTGTTGGGATTCTGTGGGCGGGAGCTCCTACAATGAGCAGTTCTTC.

A remark on this clonotype: A single base separates this from a much larger clone, so it may be a read error. This chain connects TRBV29-1 to TRBJ1-4; D possibly corresponds to TRBD1 (6 bases). CDR3 length: 13 residues. With 7 bases removed from V and 8 bases from J, the gap between germline ends came to 17 bases. Germline loops: CDR1 SQVTM, CDR2 ANQGSEA. Here the CDR3 DNA reads TGCAGCGGGGCCCCAGGGGCAAAAGAAAAACTGTTTTTT. Translation: CSGAPGAKEKLFF.

Notes on this clonotype: The final CDR3 position lacks the conserved phenylalanine or tryptophan, pointing to a likely read error. The limits of the CDR3 on the DNA are not certain, so only TCRdb's listed CDR3 is given. The V call is TRBV4-3, the J call TRBJ1-1. The CDR3 adds up to 15 amino acids, both ends counted. The V gene's germline CDR1 is LGHNA and CDR2 YSLEER. CDR3 residues: CASSPIVWSPTEASV.